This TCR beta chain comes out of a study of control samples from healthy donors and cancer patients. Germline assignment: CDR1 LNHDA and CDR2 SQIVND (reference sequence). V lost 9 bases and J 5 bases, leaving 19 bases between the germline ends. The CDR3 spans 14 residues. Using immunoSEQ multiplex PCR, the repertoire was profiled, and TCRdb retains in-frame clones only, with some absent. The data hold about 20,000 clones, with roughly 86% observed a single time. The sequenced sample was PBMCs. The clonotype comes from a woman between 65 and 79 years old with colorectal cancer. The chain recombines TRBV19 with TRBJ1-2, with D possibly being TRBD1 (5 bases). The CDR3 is CASLPDGGTYGYTF. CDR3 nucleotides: TGTGCCAGCCTCCCCGATGGGGGTACATATGGCTACACCTTC.